The 9 T cell receptor beta chains listed next were all sequenced from one sample in a study of T-cell reconstitution after alpha-beta-depleted transplantation in children. TCRbeta library construction was performed incorporating unique molecular identifiers. One entry per CDR3 protein, called by TCRdb with MiXCR from the PCR reads. The sample has about 980,000 distinct CDR3 sequences, about 31% seen once. This material consisted of PBMCs, mostly from graft donor cells, taken 360 days after TCRalphabeta/CD19-depleted stem cell transplant. The receptors originated from a boy under two years old who had a stem cell transplant for SCID, so the T cells may come from the graft donor.

The chain is built from TRBV15 and TRBJ2-1, with D perhaps matching TRBD1 (5 bases). This CDR3 contains 14 residues. Germline V gene data show CDR1 as LNHNV and CDR2 as YYDKDF (reference sequence). With 0 bases removed from V and 8 bases from J, the gap between germline ends came to 11 bases. The CDR3, as DNA: TGTGCCACCAGCAGAGATAAGGGGTGGGATGAGCAGTTCTTC. Translated, it gives CATSRDKGWDEQFF.

This clonotype was seen once. The chain uses TRBV12-3 or TRBV12-4 and TRBJ2-1; TRBD2 agrees at 12 bases. CDR3 length: 15 residues. The V gene end was trimmed by 2 bases and the J gene end by 10 bases; junction bases not matched to a gene: 6. The DNA of the CDR3 is TGTGCCAGCAGTTTACTAGCGGGGGGGCCGCAGGAGCAGTTCTTC. This translates into CASSLLAGGPQEQFF.

This clonotype was detected a few times. V and J are TRBV25-1 and TRBJ2-7; D remains unclear. Germline CDR1 is MGHDK and CDR2 is SYGVNS. CDR3 length: 13 amino acids. V shed 4 bases and J shed 6 bases, with 13 bases lying between them. The CDR3 reads CASSAKGRLEQYF. CDR3 nucleotides: TGTGCCAGCAGTGCTAAAGGGCGGCTCGAGCAGTACTTC.

This clonotype was detected once. The rearrangement links TRBV20-1 to TRBJ1-3, with D maybe TRBD1 (5 bases). Germline CDR1 is DFQATT and CDR2 is SNEGSKA (reference sequence). The CDR3 is made up of 16 amino acids. V lost 6 bases and J 0 bases, leaving 18 bases between the germline ends. The chain's CDR3 is CSAVPQGRSSGNTIYF. CDR3 nucleotide sequence: TGCAGTGCCGTCCCTCAGGGCAGGTCCTCTGGAAACACCATATATTTT.

This clonotype has just a few counts. The V call is TRBV10-3, the J call TRBJ2-2; D perhaps matches TRBD1 (5 bases). The CDR3 covers 12 residues. Deletions cut 8 bases from V and 6 bases from J, with 10 bases between. In germline, CDR1 is ENHRY, CDR2 SYGVKD. CDR3 region: CAIPAGPGELFF. The CDR3 nucleotides read TGTGCCATCCCGGCAGGGCCCGGGGAGCTGTTTTTT.

This clonotype was observed a handful of times. CDR3 DNA sequence: TGTGCCAGCAGCCACTTCACAGGGTTTGGCGAGCAGTACTTC. Amino acid sequence: CASSHFTGFGEQYF. The rearrangement joins TRBV5-4 to TRBJ2-7, with D possibly matching TRBD1 (6 bases). The CDR3 contains 14 residues. CDR1 SGHNT and CDR2 YYREEE come from the germline V gene (reference sequence). Trimming removed 4 bases from V and 6 bases from J, with 17 bases in between.

V usage is TRBV20-1 and J usage is TRBJ2-5; D is possibly TRBD2 (5 bases). CDR1 and CDR2 from the germline V gene are DFQATT and SNEGSKA (reference sequence). This CDR3 has 16 amino acids. V shed 3 bases and J shed 1 base, with 18 bases lying between them. The CDR3 here is CSASGGPDEIQETQYF. DNA for the CDR3: TGCAGTGCTAGCGGCGGGCCGGATGAGATCCAAGAGACCCAGTACTTC.

The chain links TRBV7-2 to TRBJ2-1; TRBD1 aligns across 7 bases. With 2 bases clipped from V and 10 bases from J, the junction kept 5 bases outside the gene matches. Looked up from germline, CDR1 is SGHTA and CDR2 is FQGNSA. CDR3 length equals 13 residues. The CDR3 protein is CASSLQGGSEQFF. In nucleotides, the CDR3 is TGTGCCAGCAGCTTACAAGGGGGCTCAGAGCAGTTCTTC.

This chain joins TRBV12-3 or TRBV12-4 and TRBJ2-3; the D call may be TRBD1 or TRBD2 (5 bases each). This CDR3 region has 19 residues. With 6 bases removed from V and 1 base from J, the gap between germline ends came to 26 bases. The CDR3 sequence: CASRWVDLPRDHRTDTQYF. The CDR3 DNA is TGTGCCAGCAGATGGGTAGACCTACCCCGGGACCATCGCACAGATACGCAGTATTTT.